Reported below is one TCR beta chain. Its antigen target is currently unknown. Base qualities are missing; no much larger clone stands one base away. The sample comes from a study of T cell changes during pregnancy in multiple sclerosis (dated 2019 in TCRdb). The study in broad terms: In women with multiple sclerosis, the researchers looked at how the T cell repertoire shifted as pregnancy progressed.

Measured from the cysteine to the phenylalanine, the CDR3 is 14 residues long. The DNA shown is the 42-base CDR3, in frame from base 1. Sequences MDHEN (CDR1) and SYDVKM (CDR2) are obtained from the germline V gene. Relative to germline, V is 3 bases shorter and J is 4 bases shorter, with 10 bases between their ends. Library preparation used the immunoSEQ multiplex PCR assay. TCRdb took this table from immuneACCESS and kept in-frame rearrangements with V and J called. Such tables lack part of the clones; where checked against another copy, unresolved V genes explain under half of the gap, and the rest is unexplained. Counted in this sample were tens of thousands of clones; almost 90% of them appeared once. The top ten constitute 0.57% of the sample.

This sequence was found in a female donor with multiple sclerosis, enrolled in a pregnancy study. The rearrangement joined TRBV28 to TRBJ2-1; a tentative D match to TRBD2 spans 6 bases. The sample in question was CD4+ T cells from peripheral blood mononuclear cells, obtained in the second trimester of pregnancy. The CDR3 loop reads CASSLLATYNEQFF. The DNA sequence reads TGTGCCAGCAGTTTGCTAGCGACATACAATGAGCAGTTCTTC.